Presented here are 28 T cell receptor beta chains from one specimen sequenced in a study of regulatory T cells in long-lasting Graves disease. The time point denotes: newly diagnosed GD, antithyroid drugs for less than 3 months. TCR sequences were obtained from RNA taken from PBMCs. TCR beta libraries were built with iRepertoire HTBI primers and Arm-PCR of CDR3 regions. From the multiplex PCR reads, TCRdb called clonotypes with MiXCR, one entry per CDR3 protein. This table has about 620,000 distinct CDR3 sequences, 16% appearing once. These data were likewise used in another study, on T cells in Graves' hyperthyroidism and ophthalmopathy.

The sequencing here drew on peripheral blood mononuclear cells (PBMCs), taken at new diagnosis, from a patient treated with antithyroid drugs. All receptors come from a woman younger than 45 with Graves disease.

CDR3 residues: CSARSGAAGNTIYF. For the CDR3, the DNA is TGCAGTGCTAGGAGCGGGGCGGCTGGAAACACCATATATTTT. The chain is built from TRBV20-1 and TRBJ1-3; the D gene is possibly TRBD1 (5 bases). V lost 3 bases and J 2 bases, leaving 11 bases between the germline ends. The CDR3 covers 14 residues. The germline CDR1 and CDR2 sequences are DFQATT and SNEGSKA (reference sequence).

This clonotype was seen repeatedly, ten times or more. The V call is TRBV6-1, the J call TRBJ1-1, with D uncertain. CDR1 and CDR2 from the germline V gene are MNHNS and SASEGT. Trimming took off 6 bases at V and 5 bases at J, with 19 bases between the two ends. The CDR3 sequence is 15 residues long. CDR3 amino acids: CASSSRSEGYTEAFF. Written as DNA, the CDR3 is TGTGCCAGCAGCTCAAGGAGTGAGGGATATACTGAAGCTTTCTTT.

The chain uses TRBV19 and TRBJ1-5; D not certain. Germline V gene data show CDR1 as LNHDA and CDR2 as SQIVND (reference sequence). The CDR3 sequence is 15 residues long. V was shortened by 7 bases and J by 6 bases, with 19 bases between the two germline ends. The DNA of the CDR3 is TGTGCCAGTAAGTTCATAGGGAGGAAAACTCAGCCCCAGCATTTT. This translates into CASKFIGRKTQPQHF.

This clonotype was observed at least ten times. The chain has TRBV28 and TRBJ2-3, with a tentative D call TRBD2 (6 bases). Germline V gives CDR1 MDHEN, CDR2 SYDVKM. The CDR3 extends over 18 amino acids. Trimming took off 8 bases at V and 1 base at J, with 25 bases between the two ends. The CDR3 sequence is CASPPAQGRRRGTDTQYF. DNA for the CDR3: TGTGCCAGCCCTCCGGCCCAGGGTAGGAGGAGGGGCACAGATACGCAGTATTTT.

The CDR3 DNA reads TGTGCCAGCAGCTTTATTCAGGGCAACTATGGCTACACCTTC. Translated, it gives CASSFIQGNYGYTF. The chain carries TRBV5-6 and TRBJ1-2; tentative D call: TRBD1 (5 bases). V was shortened by 2 bases and J by 2 bases, with 10 bases between the two germline ends. Germline V gene data show CDR1 as SGHDT and CDR2 as YYEEEE. CDR3 length: 14 amino acids.

This clonotype was recorded at least ten times. This chain links TRBV6-1 with TRBJ1-4; 9 bases are a match to TRBD1. In germline, CDR1 is MNHNS, CDR2 SASEGT. The CDR3 sequence is 15 residues long. With V trimmed by 7 bases and J by 4 bases, 7 bases remained unmatched. The CDR3 protein is CASTGTGLDNEKLFF. CDR3 DNA: TGTGCCAGCACCGGGACAGGGCTGGATAATGAAAAACTGTTTTTT.

This chain connects TRBV3-1 to TRBJ2-1, with D perhaps being TRBD1 or TRBD2 (5 bases each). CDR3 length equals 16 residues. Germline assignment: CDR1 LGHDT and CDR2 YNNKEL (reference sequence). Trimming removed 1 base at V and 3 bases at J, with 13 bases between. DNA of the CDR3: TGTGCCAGCAGCCAAGGAGGGCGCGGACACTACAATGAGCAGTTCTTC. Its translation: CASSQGGRGHYNEQFF.

In its sample, this clonotype was seen many times. CDR3 bases: TGTGCCAGCAGTGATAGGGAATCGTACCAAGAGACCCAGTACTTC. Protein product: CASSDRESYQETQYF. The rearrangement links TRBV2 to TRBJ2-5; no clear D. V was shortened by 3 bases and J by 0 bases, with 11 bases between the two germline ends. CDR1 is SNHLY, CDR2 FYNNEI, per germline. The CDR3 has 15 amino acids.

This clonotype occurred many times. The V call is TRBV2, the J call TRBJ1-6; possibly TRBD1 for D (5 bases). Trimming pared 6 bases from V and 7 bases from J, leaving 10 bases between. Per the germline V gene, CDR1 is SNHLY and CDR2 is FYNNEI. This CDR3 contains 13 residues. The CDR3 loop is CASRDGGNSPLHF. CDR3 nucleotide sequence: TGTGCCAGCAGGGACGGGGGGAATTCACCCCTCCACTTT. Filled out from reference TRBV2 and TRBJ1-6, the complete variable domain reads EPEVTQTPSHQVTQMGQEVILRCVPISNHLYFYWYRQILGQKVEFLVSFYNNEISEKSEIFDDQFSVERPDGSNFTLKIRSTKLEDSAMYFCASRDGGNSPLHFGNGTRLTVT.

The table lists this clonotype with many counts. CDR3 amino acids: CASSLDPGPTDTQYF. The DNA of the CDR3 is TGTGCCAGCAGCTTGGACCCTGGCCCCACAGATACGCAGTATTTT. The chain combines TRBV11-2 with TRBJ2-3; D is unresolved. This CDR3 region has 15 residues. V was cut by 3 bases and J by 2 bases, with 12 bases left in between. Germline V CDR1 and CDR2: SGHAT, FQNNGV.

J is TRBJ2-7 and V is TRBV28; weak D call: TRBD1 (8 bases). Trimming cost V 6 bases and J 2 bases, with 14 bases left between them. From germline, CDR1 is MDHEN and CDR2 SYDVKM. The CDR3 covers 14 residues. The CDR3 loop is CASSITGGAYEQYF. CDR3 nucleotide sequence: TGTGCCAGCAGCATCACAGGGGGGGCCTACGAGCAGTACTTC.

This clonotype occurred a few times. This chain connects TRBV7-9 to TRBJ2-7, with D perhaps TRBD1 or TRBD2 (5 bases each). The CDR3 totals 13 residues. Looked up from germline, CDR1 is SEHNR and CDR2 is FQNEAQ (reference sequence). V was clipped by 8 bases and J by 2 bases, with 13 bases between them. CDR3 coding DNA: TGTGCCAGCGGGGCGGGTAGTCCCTACGAGCAGTACTTC. It encodes CASGAGSPYEQYF. Combining the CDR3 with reference TRBV7-9 and TRBJ2-7 gives the whole variable domain DTGVSQNPRHKITKRGQNVTFRCDPISEHNRLYWYRQTLGQGPEFLTYFQNEAQLEKSRLLSDRFSAERPKGSFSTLEIQRTEQGDSAMYLCASGAGSPYEQYFGPGTRLTVT.

The table lists this clonotype with many counts. This chain uses TRBV2 with TRBJ2-7; 7 bases are shared with TRBD2. Trimming cost V 7 bases and J 6 bases; bases outside gene matches: 12. This CDR3 is 14 amino acids long. Looked up from germline, CDR1 is SNHLY and CDR2 is FYNNEI. The CDR3 is CASTPSKGGLEQYF. As DNA, the CDR3 is TGTGCCAGCACCCCCTCGAAGGGAGGGCTCGAGCAGTACTTC. Full variable domain (outside the CDR3, taken from reference TRBV2 and TRBJ2-7): EPEVTQTPSHQVTQMGQEVILRCVPISNHLYFYWYRQILGQKVEFLVSFYNNEISEKSEIFDDQFSVERPDGSNFTLKIRSTKLEDSAMYFCASTPSKGGLEQYFGPGTRLTVT.

This clonotype turned up a few times. V is TRBV5-1 and J is TRBJ2-1, with a tentative D call TRBD2 (6 bases). V shed 1 base and J shed 2 bases, with 10 bases lying between them. Germline CDR1 is SGHRS and CDR2 is YFSETQ. The CDR3 covers 15 residues. CDR3 in DNA: TGCGCCAGCAGCTTGTCGGGGGACCCCTACAATGAGCAGTTCTTC. Its protein is CASSLSGDPYNEQFF.

This clonotype was counted only a few times. The V call is TRBV28, the J call TRBJ1-2; D possibly corresponds to TRBD1 (5 bases). Germline V gene sequence: CDR1 MDHEN, CDR2 SYDVKM. This CDR3 has 16 amino acids. Trimming left V 4 bases short and J 5 bases short, with 20 bases between. As DNA, the CDR3 is TGTGCCAGCAGTTCCACCGAGGGGTACTATTTGTATGGCTACACCTTC. Protein sequence: CASSSTEGYYLYGYTF.

This clonotype was seen a handful of times. The chain carries TRBV28 and TRBJ1-5; 7 bases align to TRBD1. Losses at the gene ends were 8 bases for V and 4 bases for J; bases not matched to a gene: 8. This CDR3 is built from 14 residues. CDR1 is MDHEN, CDR2 SYDVKM, per germline. CDR3 protein: CASWGRQGNQPQHF. The CDR3, as DNA: TGTGCCAGCTGGGGCCGACAGGGAAATCAGCCCCAGCATTTT. Combining the CDR3 with reference TRBV28 and TRBJ1-5 gives the whole variable domain DVKVTQSSRYLVKRTGEKVFLECVQDMDHENMFWYRQDPGLGLRLIYFSYDVKMKEKGDIPEGYSVSREKKERFSLILESASTNQTSMYLCASWGRQGNQPQHFGDGTRLSIL.

This clonotype occurred a few times. The chain carries TRBV18 and TRBJ2-4, with D possibly matching TRBD2 (5 bases). Per the germline V gene, CDR1 is KGHSH and CDR2 is LQKENI. The CDR3 runs to 15 residues. V lost 3 bases and J 0 bases, leaving 9 bases between the germline ends. Here the CDR3 DNA reads TGTGCCAGCTCACCGACTACTTTAGCCAAAAACATTCAGTACTTC. It yields the protein CASSPTTLAKNIQYF.

This clonotype has only a few counts. This sequence joins TRBV20-1 and TRBJ2-1; D not resolved. The V and J ends lost 3 bases and 0 bases respectively, with 15 bases between them. In germline, CDR1 is DFQATT, CDR2 SNEGSKA (reference sequence). The CDR3 totals 16 residues. Here the CDR3 DNA reads TGCAGTGCTAGTCCGCGACCCCCGAGCTCCTACAATGAGCAGTTCTTC. This sequence encodes CSASPRPPSSYNEQFF.

This chain joins TRBV20-1 and TRBJ1-5; D uncertain. The V and J ends lost 0 bases and 0 bases respectively, with 9 bases between them. CDR3 length: 15 amino acids. The germline V gene has CDR1 DFQATT and CDR2 SNEGSKA (reference sequence). CDR3 sequence (DNA): TGCAGTGCTAGAGATTTTGGGTATAGCAATCAGCCCCAGCATTTT. It translates to CSARDFGYSNQPQHF.

The chain recombines TRBV6-1 with TRBJ2-4, with D possibly TRBD2 on 6 matching bases. Trimming left V 6 bases short and J 6 bases short, with 15 bases between. The CDR3 sequence is 14 residues long. Germline CDR1 is MNHNS and CDR2 is SASEGT. Written as DNA, the CDR3 is TGTGCCAGCAGGGACTCTCTTAGCGGAAACATTCAGTACTTC. It yields the protein CASRDSLSGNIQYF.

This chain connects TRBV5-6 to TRBJ1-2, with TRBD1 as a possible D gene (6 bases). V lost 4 bases to trimming and J lost 2 bases, with 15 bases between them. This CDR3 has 15 residues. Germline CDR1 and CDR2: SGHDT and YYEEEE. The CDR3 protein is CASSPLVGQNYGYTF. For the CDR3, the DNA is TGTGCCAGCAGCCCCCTTGTCGGACAGAACTATGGCTACACCTTC.

The table lists this clonotype with a few counts. The CDR3 coding sequence is TGTGCCAGTAGTCCGCAAGCGAGGGGGTTATATGGCTACACCTTC. This sequence encodes CASSPQARGLYGYTF. This chain links TRBV19 with TRBJ1-2, with D perhaps TRBD1 (6 bases). The CDR3 is made up of 15 amino acids. CDR1 and CDR2 (germline): LNHDA, SQIVND (reference sequence). Trimming took 5 bases from V and 5 from J, leaving 18 bases between them.

This clonotype came up a few times. The chain recombines TRBV9 with TRBJ2-1; the match to TRBD1 covers 9 bases. This CDR3 has 15 amino acids. J lost 7 bases, V lost 0 bases, and 5 bases had no gene match. The germline CDR1 and CDR2 sequences are SGDLS and YYNGEE. The CDR3 here is CASSVGQGEQNEQFF. As DNA, the CDR3 is TGTGCCAGCAGCGTAGGACAGGGGGAACAGAATGAGCAGTTCTTC.

About this clonotype: A much more abundant neighbour one base away suggests this may be a read error. This rearrangement joins TRBV6-1 to TRBJ2-1, with 11 positions matching TRBD2. The CDR3 spans 16 residues. Germline V gives CDR1 MNHNS, CDR2 SASEGT. The CDR3 loop is CASSEGPSGRWDEQLF. As DNA, the CDR3 is TGTGCCAGCAGTGAAGGCCCTAGCGGGAGGTGGGATGAGCAGCTCTTC.

This clonotype was detected a few times. This chain joins TRBV3-1 and TRBJ2-7, with TRBD1 matching 8 bases. There are 15 residues in the CDR3. The V gene's germline CDR1 is LGHDT and CDR2 YNNKEL (reference sequence). The V gene end was trimmed by 6 bases and the J gene end by 2 bases; junction bases not matched to a gene: 9. The CDR3 DNA reads TGTGCCAGCAGGACCGGGACAGGAACCACCTACGAGCAGTACTTC. Amino acid sequence: CASRTGTGTTYEQYF.

This clonotype appeared a few times. This sequence joins TRBV2 and TRBJ2-1; D gene ambiguous. Germline CDR1 is SNHLY and CDR2 is FYNNEI. The CDR3 is made up of 13 amino acids. V lost 4 bases, J lost 6 bases, and 10 bases lay in between. For the CDR3, the DNA is TGTGCCAGCAGTGGGGTCGGGCTCAATGAGCAGTTCTTC. It codes for CASSGVGLNEQFF.

Many counts were recorded for this clonotype. The rearrangement uses TRBV6-2 or TRBV6-3 and TRBJ2-7; no clear D. Between the trimmed V and J ends, which lost 5 bases and 3 bases, there was a span of 11 bases. The CDR3 has 13 residues. CDR1 is MNHEY, CDR2 SVGEGT, per germline. The CDR3 loop reads CASSRTENYEQYF. CDR3 nucleotides: TGTGCCAGCAGTCGGACGGAGAACTACGAGCAGTACTTC.

About this clonotype itself: A junction end diverges from the germline sequence, so it may reflect a read error. The chain recombines TRBV6-1 with TRBJ2-3, with a tentative D call TRBD1 (6 bases). Looked up from germline, CDR1 is MNHNS and CDR2 is SASEGT. The CDR3 extends over 14 amino acids. The CDR3: CASRAGAYTDTQYF. The CDR3 DNA follows: TGTGCTAGCAGGGCAGGGGCTTACACAGATACGCAGTATTTT.